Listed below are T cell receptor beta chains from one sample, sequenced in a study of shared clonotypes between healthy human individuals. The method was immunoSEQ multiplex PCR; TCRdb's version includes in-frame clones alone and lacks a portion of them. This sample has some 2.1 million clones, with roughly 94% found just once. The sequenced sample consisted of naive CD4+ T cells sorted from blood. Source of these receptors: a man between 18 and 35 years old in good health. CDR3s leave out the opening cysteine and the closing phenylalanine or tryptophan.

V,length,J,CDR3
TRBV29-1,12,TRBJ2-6,AGTGHSGANVLT
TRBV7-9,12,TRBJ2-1,ASSLTSSNNEQF
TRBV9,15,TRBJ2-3,ASSVSTSGHVTDTQY
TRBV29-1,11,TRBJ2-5,SGQGAGKETQY
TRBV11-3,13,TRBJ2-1,ASSLDGRADNEQF
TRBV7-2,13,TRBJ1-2,ASSPTSGQGYGYT
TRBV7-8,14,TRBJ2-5,ASSSGGDRFFKTQY
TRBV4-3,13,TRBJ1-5,ASSQVMGSNQPQH
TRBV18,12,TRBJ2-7,ASSPNSLDYEQY
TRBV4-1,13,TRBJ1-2,ASSQARDSFYGYT
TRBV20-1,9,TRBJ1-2,SARGGSAKT
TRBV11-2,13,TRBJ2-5,ASSSLTGGERTQY
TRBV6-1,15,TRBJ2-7,ASSENHLRGGIYEQY
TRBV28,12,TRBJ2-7,ASSSGGGTYEQY
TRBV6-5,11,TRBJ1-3,ATTYSSGNTIY
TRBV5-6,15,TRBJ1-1,ASSSPQGGGMNTEAF
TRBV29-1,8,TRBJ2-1,SVVGHEQF